Listed below are T cell receptor beta chains from one sample, sequenced in a study of molecular identifiers for immune sequencing clone quantification. TCRdb ran MiXCR on the PCR reads and lists one entry per CDR3 protein. The data show just under 650,000 distinct CDR3 sequences, around 20% seen once. The sample consisted of naive CD8+ T cells from blood, with Jurkat cell RNA spiked in. The origin of the receptors is a human donor in good health. Some libraries in this study had Jurkat cell RNA spiked in. Each CDR3 is given with its conserved first and last residue. A D gene is named only where the DNA matches it firmly. Part of the rows lack a size; the others show once, few, many or a class for expanded clones.

.,TRBJ2-1,TRBV28,few,CASSFTGSGHEQFF,TGTGCCAGCAGTTTTACCGGGAGTGGCCATGAGCAGTTCTTC
.,TRBJ2-7,TRBV5-1,many,CASSLEGTRSYEQYF,TGCGCCAGCAGCTTGGAGGGGACACGATCCTACGAGCAGTACTTC
.,TRBJ1-1,TRBV5-1,many,CASSLVQGSSPEAFF,TGCGCCAGCAGCTTAGTTCAGGGGTCCTCACCTGAAGCTTTCTTT
.,TRBJ2-5,TRBV3-1,few,CASRETGLGGETQYF,TGTGCCAGCAGAGAAACAGGGCTTGGGGGAGAGACCCAGTACTTC
.,TRBJ2-6,TRBV5-1,many,CASSLQGPSGANVLTF,TGCGCCAGCAGCTTACAGGGCCCCTCTGGGGCCAACGTCCTGACTTTC
TRBD1,TRBJ2-6,TRBV15,.,CATSIHPGQGASGANVLTF,TGTGCCACCAGCATACACCCGGGACAGGGGGCGTCTGGGGCCAACGTCCTGACTTTC
TRBD2,TRBJ2-1,TRBV15,few,CATSRAGTSGIFLYNEQFF,TGTGCCACCAGCAGAGCTGGGACTAGCGGAATTTTTCTCTACAATGAGCAGTTCTTC
.,TRBJ1-2,TRBV7-9,few,CASSSLDTLTGGYTF,TGTGCCAGCAGCTCCTTGGACACCTTAACTGGCGGCTACACCTTC
TRBD2,TRBJ2-7,TRBV7-2,few,CASSFLRTSGRSYEQYF,TGTGCCAGCAGCTTCCTCAGGACTAGCGGGAGGTCGTACGAGCAGTACTTC
TRBD1,TRBJ1-6,TRBV5-1,.,CASSEGTGGNSPLHF,TGCGCCAGCAGCGAAGGGACAGGGGGTAATTCACCCCTCCACTTT
.,TRBJ2-7,TRBV28,many,CASSFSGGNEQYF,TGTGCCAGCAGTTTTTCCGGGGGCAACGAGCAGTACTTC
.,TRBJ2-2,TRBV2,many,CASNPGPYTGELFF,TGTGCCAGCAATCCGGGCCCGTACACCGGGGAGCTGTTTTTT
TRBD1,TRBJ1-2,TRBV13,many,CASSLWGQGNFYYTF,TGTGCCAGCAGCTTATGGGGACAGGGGAATTTTTACTACACCTTC
TRBD1,TRBJ2-7,TRBV5-6,many,CASSWGPGQRDSYEQYF,TGTGCCAGCAGCTGGGGTCCGGGACAGCGCGACTCCTACGAGCAGTACTTC
.,TRBJ1-1,TRBV12-3/TRBV12-4,many,CASSSQGANTEAFF,TGTGCCAGCAGTTCGCAGGGTGCGAACACTGAAGCTTTCTTT
.,TRBJ2-1,TRBV4-3,.,CASSQDDLSGEQFF,TGCGCCAGCAGCCAAGATGACCTATCTGGGGAGCAGTTCTTC
.,TRBJ2-7,TRBV6-5,many,CASSYSIDHYYEQYF,TGTGCCAGCAGTTACTCGATAGATCACTACTACGAGCAGTACTTC
.,TRBJ1-1,TRBV4-3,many,CASSQDLQAIVGTEAFF,TGCGCCAGCAGCCAAGATCTTCAGGCAATTGTGGGCACTGAAGCTTTCTTT
.,TRBJ2-7,TRBV6-1,.,CATWAGSYEQYF,TGTGCCACCTGGGCAGGCTCCTACGAGCAGTACTTC
.,TRBJ2-7,TRBV6-5,few,CASSHPVGVSYEQYF,TGTGCCAGCAGTCATCCTGTGGGGGTCTCCTACGAGCAGTACTTC
TRBD1,TRBJ1-1,TRBV4-1,many,CASSQDTGGVPEAFF,TGCGCCAGCAGCCAAGACACAGGGGGCGTCCCTGAAGCTTTCTTT
.,TRBJ2-3,TRBV4-3,many,CASSQDPRSDTQYF,TGCGCCAGCAGCCAAGACCCAAGGTCAGATACGCAGTATTTT
.,TRBJ2-7,TRBV4-1,.,CASSSDRHYEQYF,TGCGCCAGCAGTTCCGACAGGCACTACGAGCAGTACTTC
TRBD2,TRBJ2-7,TRBV4-2,few,CASSKLAGPSYEQYF,TGTGCCAGCAGCAAACTAGCGGGACCTTCCTACGAGCAGTACTTC
TRBD2,TRBJ2-3,TRBV2,many,CASSSNLAGEGFDTQYF,TGTGCCAGCAGTTCCAATTTAGCGGGAGAGGGTTTTGATACGCAGTATTTT
.,TRBJ2-7,TRBV10-3,few,CAISEGDGSYEQYF,TGTGCCATCAGTGAGGGGGACGGATCCTACGAGCAGTACTTC
TRBD2,TRBJ2-7,TRBV2,many,CASSEKGLAWSEQYF,TGTGCCAGCAGTGAGAAGGGACTAGCTTGGAGCGAGCAGTACTTC